These 18 T cell receptor beta chains share one sample of origin, sequenced in a study of T-cell memory formation after mild COVID-19 (dated by TCRdb to 2020 to 2023). The receptor library was made with 5' RACE. The instrument was an Illumina NovaSeq 6000. The public reads were quality trimmed at Q25 with fastp and then assembled into clones with MiXCR by TCRdb, keeping productive beta chains. Duplicate CDR3 protein sequences are folded into a single record with the most common DNA and genes. Within this sample are 40,000 to 55,000 distinct CDR3 sequences, with around 12% of them counted one time only. Jointly, the top ten make up 24% of the sample. The sequenced material came from PBMCs or a T cell subset sorted from them (not recorded which). These TCRs come from a young man who had mild COVID-19 (a few samples of this study predate the infection). The sample titles of this study are shuffled in the database, so cell type and time point are left out; the donor was told from shared clones.

The V and J genes are TRBV28 and TRBJ1-6; a weak D match, TRBD1 (5 bases). The CDR3 sequence is 17 residues long. Trimming shortened V by 6 bases and J by 0 bases, and 15 bases separated the two germline ends. The germline V gene encodes CDR1 MDHEN and CDR2 SYDVKM. The CDR3 nucleotides are TGTGCCAGCAGACTCGGGGGGGGAAGCTCCTATAATTCACCCCTCCACTTT. Amino acid sequence: CASRLGGGSSYNSPLHF. The variable domain in full, completed from reference TRBV28 and TRBJ1-6, reads DVKVTQSSRYLVKRTGEKVFLECVQDMDHENMFWYRQDPGLGLRLIYFSYDVKMKEKGDIPEGYSVSREKKERFSLILESASTNQTSMYLCASRLGGGSSYNSPLHFGNGTRLTVT.

This clonotype came up a few times. V gene TRBV7-8 combines with J gene TRBJ1-2; D is possibly TRBD1 (5 bases). Germline CDR1 reads SGHVS; CDR2 reads FQNEAQ. This CDR3 has 15 residues. The ends were cut back, 2 bases at V and 6 bases at J, with 16 bases in the middle. CDR3 in amino acids: CASSLMGPGAHGYTF. CDR3 in DNA: TGTGCCAGCAGCTTAATGGGGCCGGGTGCGCATGGCTACACCTTC.

The chain employs TRBV6-5 and TRBJ1-2, with D perhaps TRBD1 (5 bases). The germline gives CDR1 MNHEY, CDR2 SVGAGI. The CDR3 is made up of 14 amino acids. The V end was cut by 2 bases, the J end by 4 bases, with 11 bases between. Here the CDR3 reads CASSYARVGYGYTF. The CDR3 DNA sequence: TGTGCCAGCAGTTACGCCAGGGTTGGCTATGGCTACACCTTC.

The gene calls are TRBV7-2 and TRBJ1-4, with a weak D call TRBD1 (6 bases). CDR3 size: 17 residues. V lost 5 bases and J 0 bases, leaving 16 bases between the germline ends. Germline CDR1 reads SGHTA; CDR2 reads FQGNSA. The CDR3 coding sequence is TGTGCCAGCAGCCCTTGGGGGGCAGCTGCAACTAATGAAAAACTGTTTTTT. Encoded protein: CASSPWGAAATNEKLFF.

In this sample, this clonotype turned up many times. V is TRBV6-2 or TRBV6-3 and J is TRBJ2-3, with a tentative D call TRBD1 (6 bases). The CDR3 length is 13 residues. The V gene lost 6 bases and the J gene lost 1 base, with 8 bases spanning the gap. Germline V gene data show CDR1 as MNHEY and CDR2 as SVGEGT. The CDR3 nucleotides are TGTGCCAGCAGGCGGACAGGCACAGATACGCAGTATTTT. This sequence encodes CASRRTGTDTQYF.

The chain couples TRBV25-1 to TRBJ1-2, with no clear D. Germline V CDR1 and CDR2: MGHDK, SYGVNS. V was pared by 5 bases and J by 2 bases, with 9 bases between. The length of the CDR3 is 13 residues. CDR3: CASSSDQNYGYTF. The CDR3 DNA reads TGTGCCAGCAGTTCTGATCAGAACTATGGCTACACCTTC.

This clonotype was seen a few times. The chain joins TRBV7-3 to TRBJ2-5; a possible D gene is TRBD1 (5 bases). Germline V lookup: CDR1 SGHTA, CDR2 FQGTGA. The CDR3 is 14 amino acids. Deletions cut 0 bases from V and 4 bases from J, with 9 bases between. The CDR3 nucleotides are TGTGCCAGCAGCTTAACGGGGCTAACAGAGACCCAGTACTTC. Translation gives CASSLTGLTETQYF.

This clonotype was detected a few times. CDR3 region: CSARDSLSSGYLGEAFF. In DNA, the CDR3 is TGCAGTGCTAGAGATTCCCTCTCTTCGGGGTATTTAGGTGAAGCTTTCTTT. The rearrangement joins TRBV20-1 to TRBJ1-1, with D unresolved. Germline CDR1 and CDR2: DFQATT and SNEGSKA (reference sequence). The CDR3 is 17 amino acids. Trimming pared 0 bases from V and 7 bases from J, leaving 24 bases between.

This clonotype showed up many times. The chain carries TRBV2 and TRBJ2-7; D remains unclear. From germline, CDR1 is SNHLY and CDR2 FYNNEI. This CDR3 is built from 12 residues. V lost 3 bases and J lost 2, with 5 bases in between. The CDR3 is CASSENAYEQYF. CDR3 DNA: TGTGCCAGCAGTGAGAACGCCTACGAGCAGTACTTC.

This clonotype was detected ten times or more. The CDR3 nucleotides read TGTGCCAGCGGTCCTAACGGTGGAAACACCATATATTTT. This codes for CASGPNGGNTIYF. The chain couples TRBV12-3 or TRBV12-4 to TRBJ1-3, with D uncertain. CDR3 length equals 13 residues. With 8 bases removed from V and 3 bases from J, the gap between germline ends came to 11 bases.

This clonotype was seen a few times. The chain joins TRBV28 to TRBJ2-1; D is uncertain. The CDR3 has 11 residues. The germline gives CDR1 MDHEN, CDR2 SYDVKM. The germline V and J ends were trimmed by 5 bases and 10 bases, with 9 bases remaining between them. As DNA, the CDR3 is TGTGCCAGCAGTGGGATAAGGGAGCAGTTCTTC. Translating gives CASSGIREQFF. The full variable domain, its missing parts supplied by reference TRBV28 and TRBJ2-1, is DVKVTQSSRYLVKRTGEKVFLECVQDMDHENMFWYRQDPGLGLRLIYFSYDVKMKEKGDIPEGYSVSREKKERFSLILESASTNQTSMYLCASSGIREQFFGPGTRLTVL.

This clonotype turned up a few times. V and J are TRBV19 and TRBJ2-2; no firm D call. Germline CDR1 LNHDA, CDR2 SQIVND (reference sequence). The V end was cut by 1 base, the J end by 4 bases, with 13 bases between. The CDR3 has 16 amino acids. The DNA for the CDR3 is TGTGCCAGTAGTATAGGGCAAAGGAAGGGCACCGGGGAGCTGTTTTTT. Its translation is CASSIGQRKGTGELFF. Complete variable domain (other parts from reference TRBV19 and TRBJ2-2): DGGITQSPKYLFRKEGQNVTLSCEQNLNHDAMYWYRQDPGQGLRLIYYSQIVNDFQKGDIAEGYSVSREKKESFPLTVTSAQKNPTAFYLCASSIGQRKGTGELFFGEGSRLTVL.

V is TRBV7-9 and J is TRBJ2-5; 11 bases are a match to TRBD1. The CDR3 has 19 amino acids. V lost 2 bases and J lost 5; bases outside the gene matches: 16. Germline CDR1 SEHNR, CDR2 FQNEAQ (reference sequence). The CDR3 DNA reads TGTGCCAGCAGCTTATCGGCCCGGACAGGGGGCCGGTCAATGGAGACCCAGTACTTC. It translates to CASSLSARTGGRSMETQYF.

The count of this clonotype is one. J is TRBJ1-1 and V is TRBV12-3 or TRBV12-4; TRBD1 agrees at 7 bases. The length of the CDR3 is 14 residues. Trimming at V came to 3 bases and at J to 5 bases, leaving 6 bases not matched to a gene. The CDR3 DNA is TGTGCCAGCAGTTTTCTGGAGGGGGCTACTGAAGCTTTCTTT. Protein product: CASSFLEGATEAFF.

The chain links TRBV5-1 to TRBJ2-7; 10 bases agree with TRBD1. This CDR3 is 14 amino acids long. V shed 4 bases, J shed 6 bases, and the junction held 7 bases outside the gene matches. Germline assignment: CDR1 SGHRS and CDR2 YFSETQ. DNA for the CDR3: TGCGCCAGCAGCCCCGGACAGGGGGAATGCGAGCAGTACGTC. Translated, it gives CASSPGQGECEQYV.

About this clonotype: Compared with germline, one end of the junction differs, possibly owing to a read error. The V gene is TRBV7-7, the J gene TRBJ2-7; 7 nucleotides align to TRBD1. In germline, CDR1 is SSHAT, CDR2 FNYEAQ (reference sequence). The CDR3 is made up of 14 amino acids. The CDR3 loop is CASSSSTGSGEQYF. As DNA, the CDR3 is TGTGCAAGCAGCTCTTCGACAGGGTCGGGGGAGCAGTACTTC.

This clonotype was detected a few times. The rearrangement joins TRBV4-1 to TRBJ1-1; no firm D call. The V gene's germline CDR1 is MGHRA and CDR2 YSYEKL. V shed 0 bases and J shed 3 bases, with 11 bases lying between them. This CDR3 is 15 amino acids long. CDR3 sequence (DNA): TGCGCCAGCAGCCAAGAGGTGACCGGGGACACTGAAGCTTTCTTT. This gives the protein CASSQEVTGDTEAFF.

This clonotype was counted many times. J is TRBJ2-3 and V is TRBV7-3; D uncertain. The CDR3 is made up of 15 amino acids. V was shortened by 3 bases and J by 6 bases, with 16 bases between the two germline ends. Germline CDR1 SGHTA, CDR2 FQGTGA. As DNA, the CDR3 is TGTGCCAGCAGCTTTCTCCCTTCGCGAAGGGATACGCAGTATTTT. Translating gives CASSFLPSRRDTQYF.